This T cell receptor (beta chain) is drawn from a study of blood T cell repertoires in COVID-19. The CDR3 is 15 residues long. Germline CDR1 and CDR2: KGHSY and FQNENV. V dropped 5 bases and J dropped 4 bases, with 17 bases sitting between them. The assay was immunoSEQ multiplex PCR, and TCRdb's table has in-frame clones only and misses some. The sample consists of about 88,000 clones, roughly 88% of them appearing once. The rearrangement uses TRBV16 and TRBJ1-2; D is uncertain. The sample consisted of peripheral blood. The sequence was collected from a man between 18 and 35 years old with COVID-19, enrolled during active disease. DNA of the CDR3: TGTGCCAGCAGCTACCCCTCATCAGGCCTCTATGGCTACACCTTC. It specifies CASSYPSSGLYGYTF.